A selection of T cell receptor beta chains follows, all from one sample in a study of regulatory T cells in long-lasting Graves disease. Via MiXCR, TCRdb re-called the multiplex PCR reads, giving one row per CDR3 protein. Seen here are around 500,000 distinct CDR3 sequences, roughly 13% observed once, and the top ten hold more than 8.5%. This same sample was also taken into another study, of T cells in Graves' hyperthyroidism and ophthalmopathy.

Sequences were derived from peripheral blood mononuclear cells (PBMCs), sampled at new diagnosis, from a patient treated with antithyroid drugs. All receptors derive from a man aged 25-40 years with Graves disease. The CDR3 runs from the conserved cysteine through the conserved F or W. Each record gives: V gene, D gene, clone size, J gene, CDR3 DNA, CDR3 protein. D genes are given only for firm matches. The size of a clone is reported for some rows only, either as once, few or many, or as a class for expanded clones.

TRBV11-2	TRBD1	NA	TRBJ2-7	TGTGCCAGCAGCTTAGATGCAGGGGGCGAGCAGTACTTC	CASSLDAGGEQYF
TRBV6-2/TRBV6-3	NA	NA	TRBJ2-2	TGTGCCAGCAGTTACTCGTACGGCGGGGAGCTGTTTTTT	CASSYSYGGELFF
TRBV7-9	TRBD2	many	TRBJ2-7	TGTGCCAGCAGCGACCCGGTGGGAGGGGCAGCCTACGAGCAGTACTTC	CASSDPVGGAAYEQYF
TRBV15	TRBD1	few	TRBJ1-3	TGTGCCACCAGCAGAGATCGGAGGACAGGGCTTGAAAACACCATATATTTT	CATSRDRRTGLENTIYF
TRBV13	NA	many	TRBJ2-1	TGTGCCAGCAGCTTAGGCATGAAGGGACGGAATGAGCAGTTCTTC	CASSLGMKGRNEQFF
TRBV29-1	TRBD2	few	TRBJ2-2	TGCAGCGTTGAGGGGACTAGCGGTAACACCGGGGAGCTGTTTTTT	CSVEGTSGNTGELFF
TRBV19	TRBD1	NA	TRBJ1-3	TGTGCCAGTAGTGCCTCAGGGGGAAGCTCTGGAAACACCATATATTTT	CASSASGGSSGNTIYF
TRBV14	NA	few	TRBJ2-1	TGTGCCAGCAGCCAAGATTGGGGGCGCGAGCAGTTCTTC	CASSQDWGREQFF
TRBV20-1	TRBD2	few	TRBJ2-7	TGCAGTGCTAGACGTAGCGGGAGCTCCTACGAGCAGTACTTC	CSARRSGSSYEQYF
TRBV19	NA	NA	TRBJ2-5	TGTGCCAGTAGGTCATTCGGGACCCAAGAGACCCAGTACTTC	CASRSFGTQETQYF
TRBV7-9	TRBD2	many	TRBJ2-7	TGTGCCAGCAGCTTAGGAGTAGCGGGAACTCACGAGCAGTACTTC	CASSLGVAGTHEQYF
TRBV7-9	NA	many	TRBJ1-2	TGTGCCAGCATGGACAGCAACTATGGCTACACCTTC	CASMDSNYGYTF
TRBV24-1	NA	many	TRBJ1-6	TGTGCCACCAGTGAGGACAGACGAAATTCACCCCTCCACTTT	CATSEDRRNSPLHF
TRBV6-1	NA	many	TRBJ1-6	TGTGCCAGCAGCGACGGGGATTCACCCCTCCACTTT	CASSDGDSPLHF
TRBV3-1	NA	NA	TRBJ2-7	TGTGCCGGCAGCCAAGGAGGGGGGGCCAGTGAGCAGTACTTC	CAGSQGGGASEQYF
TRBV2	TRBD1	few	TRBJ2-1	TGTGCCAGCAGTTGGGGACAGGGAGGAGGCAATGAGCAGTTCTTC	CASSWGQGGGNEQFF
TRBV11-3	NA	many	TRBJ2-1	TGTGCCAGCAGCTCTCAACAGGGTATTAGTGAGCAGTTCTTC	CASSSQQGISEQFF
TRBV5-1	NA	NA	TRBJ2-3	TGCGCCAGCAGCTCGTCGGGCACAGATACGCAGTATTTT	CASSSSGTDTQYF
TRBV29-1	TRBD1	many	TRBJ2-5	TGCAGCGTTCAGGGGGAAGAGACCCAGTACTTC	CSVQGEETQYF
TRBV9	NA	many	TRBJ1-4	TGTGCCAGCAGCGTAGCTGTGACGGGTCATGAAAAACTGTTTTTT	CASSVAVTGHEKLFF
TRBV27	NA	NA	TRBJ1-1	TGTGCCAGCAGTACCTACCAGGTAATCCGGGGCGGCGCTGAAGCTTTCTTT	CASSTYQVIRGGAEAFF
TRBV6-2/TRBV6-3	NA	many	TRBJ2-7	TGTGCCAGCAGACTGGACTCTTCCTACGAGCAGTACTTC	CASRLDSSYEQYF
TRBV4-1	TRBD1	few	TRBJ1-5	TGCGCCAGCAGCCAAGGCCAGGGGGCGAGCAATCAGCCCCAGCATTTT	CASSQGQGASNQPQHF
TRBV7-4	NA	many	TRBJ2-1	TGTGCCAGCAGCTTATATCAAAACATAATCTGGGGCAATGAGCAGTTCTTC	CASSLYQNIIWGNEQFF
TRBV7-9	NA	NA	TRBJ2-1	TGTGCCAGCAGCTTTCGGAAAAATGAGCAGTTCTTC	CASSFRKNEQFF
TRBV5-1	TRBD2	many	TRBJ2-3	TGCGCCAGCAGCACACTAGCGGGAGTCCCAGATACGCAGTATTTT	CASSTLAGVPDTQYF
TRBV27	NA	NA	TRBJ2-7	TGTGCCAGCAGTTTAAGGGGGTGGCCGTCGCTGGGGGACGAGCAGTACTTC	CASSLRGWPSLGDEQYF
TRBV7-9	NA	NA	TRBJ1-1	TGTGCCAGCAGGGACAGCCTGAACACTGGAGCTTTCTTT	CASRDSLNTGAFF
TRBV20-1	NA	many	TRBJ2-7	TGCAGTGCCTATGGGCAAGGTGGGGGCGAGCAGTACTTC	CSAYGQGGGEQYF
TRBV6-1	NA	many	TRBJ1-2	TGTGCCAGCTCTTATCTGCAGGATGGCTACACCTTC	CASSYLQDGYTF
TRBV5-1	NA	many	TRBJ1-1	TGTGCCAGCAGCCCAGCATTGAACACTGAAGCTTTCTTT	CASSPALNTEAFF
TRBV29-1	NA	many	TRBJ1-1	TGCAGCGTTGGGTGGGCCAATTCTGAAGCTTTCTTT	CSVGWANSEAFF
TRBV29-1	NA	many	TRBJ2-7	TGCAGCGTTGCCGGGTTCGTCGGCGAGCAGTACTTC	CSVAGFVGEQYF
TRBV4-2	TRBD1	few	TRBJ1-2	TGTGCCAGCAGCCAACTGGGACAGGTTAACTATGGCTACACCTTC	CASSQLGQVNYGYTF
TRBV3-1	NA	few	TRBJ1-1	TGTGCCAGCAGCCAACTGGGGGGCCTGAGCACTGAAGCTTTCTTT	CASSQLGGLSTEAFF
TRBV27	TRBD1	NA	TRBJ1-2	TGTGCCAGCAGTATAACAGGGGGTCACGGTGGCTACACCTTC	CASSITGGHGGYTF
TRBV5-1	TRBD2	many	TRBJ2-3	TGCGCCAGCAGCTTTGAGCGGGAGTCAGATACGCAGTATTTT	CASSFERESDTQYF
TRBV19	TRBD1	NA	TRBJ1-2	TGTGCCAGTAGTGCCGGGACAGGGCAAAGCACCTTC	CASSAGTGQSTF
TRBV7-9	TRBD1	many	TRBJ2-1	TGTGCCAGCAGCTCTTCCATCCAGGGGGCTGAGCAGTTCTTC	CASSSSIQGAEQFF